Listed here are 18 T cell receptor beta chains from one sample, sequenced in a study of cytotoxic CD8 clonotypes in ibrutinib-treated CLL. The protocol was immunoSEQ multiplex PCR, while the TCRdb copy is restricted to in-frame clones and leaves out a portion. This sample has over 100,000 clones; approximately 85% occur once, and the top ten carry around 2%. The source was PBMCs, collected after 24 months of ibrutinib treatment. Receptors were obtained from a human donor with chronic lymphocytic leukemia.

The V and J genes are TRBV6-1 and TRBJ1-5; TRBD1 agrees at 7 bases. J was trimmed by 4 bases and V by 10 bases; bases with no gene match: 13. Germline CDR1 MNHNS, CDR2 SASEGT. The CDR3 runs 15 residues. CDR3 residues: CATTEAGGWNQPQHF. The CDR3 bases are TGTGCCACCACGGAGGCAGGGGGTTGGAATCAGCCCCAGCATTTT.

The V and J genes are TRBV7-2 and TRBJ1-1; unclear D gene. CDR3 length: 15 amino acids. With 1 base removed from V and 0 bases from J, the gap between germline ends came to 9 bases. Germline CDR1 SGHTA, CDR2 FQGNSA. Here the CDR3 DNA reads TGTGCCAGCAGCTTAGAGGCCAGCTTGAACACTGAAGCTTTCTTT. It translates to CASSLEASLNTEAFF.

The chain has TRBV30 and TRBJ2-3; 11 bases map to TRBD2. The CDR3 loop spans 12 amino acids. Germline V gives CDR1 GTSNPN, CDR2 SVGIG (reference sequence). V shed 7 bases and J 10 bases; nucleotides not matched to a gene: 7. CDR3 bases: TGTGCCTACTTAGCGGGGGGGCTCTCGCAGTATTTT. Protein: CAYLAGGLSQYF.

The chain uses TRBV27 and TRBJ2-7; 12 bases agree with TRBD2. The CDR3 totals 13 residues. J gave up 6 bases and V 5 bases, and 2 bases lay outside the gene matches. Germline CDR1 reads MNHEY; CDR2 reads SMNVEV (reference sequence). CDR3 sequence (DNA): TGTGCCAGCAGTCAGGGACTAGCGGGCGAGCAGTACTTC. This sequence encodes CASSQGLAGEQYF.

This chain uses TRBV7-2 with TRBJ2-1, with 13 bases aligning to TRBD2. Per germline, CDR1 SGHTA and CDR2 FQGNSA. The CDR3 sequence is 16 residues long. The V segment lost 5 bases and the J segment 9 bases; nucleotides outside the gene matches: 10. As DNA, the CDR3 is TGTGCCAGCAGCCGCCTACTAGCGGGGGGGCCGGGTGAGCAGTTCTTC. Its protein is CASSRLLAGGPGEQFF.

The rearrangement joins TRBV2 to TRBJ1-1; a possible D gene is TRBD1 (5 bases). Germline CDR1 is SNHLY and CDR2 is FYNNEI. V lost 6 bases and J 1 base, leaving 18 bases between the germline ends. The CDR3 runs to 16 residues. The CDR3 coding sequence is TGTGCCAGCAGCCGCTCAGGCGGGGGTAGGAACACTGAAGCTTTCTTT. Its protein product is CASSRSGGGRNTEAFF.

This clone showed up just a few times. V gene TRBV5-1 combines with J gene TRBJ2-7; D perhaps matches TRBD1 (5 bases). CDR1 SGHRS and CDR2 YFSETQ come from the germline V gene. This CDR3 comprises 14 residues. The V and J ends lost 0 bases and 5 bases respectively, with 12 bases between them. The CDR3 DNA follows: TGCGCCAGCAGCTTGGAACAGGCAGGCCACGAGCAGTACTTC. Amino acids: CASSLEQAGHEQYF. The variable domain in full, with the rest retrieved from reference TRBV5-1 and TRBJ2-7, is KAGVTQTPRYLIKTRGQQVTLSCSPISGHRSVSWYQQTPGQGLQFLFEYFSETQRNKGNFPGRFSGRQFSNSRSEMNVSTLELGDSALYLCASSLEQAGHEQYFGPGTRLTVT.

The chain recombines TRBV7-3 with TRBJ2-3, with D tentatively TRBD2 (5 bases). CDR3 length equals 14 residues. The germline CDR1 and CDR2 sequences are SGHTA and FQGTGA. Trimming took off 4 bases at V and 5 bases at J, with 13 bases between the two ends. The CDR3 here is CASSSSGGIDTQYF. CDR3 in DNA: TGTGCCAGCAGCTCCAGCGGCGGTATAGATACGCAGTATTTT.

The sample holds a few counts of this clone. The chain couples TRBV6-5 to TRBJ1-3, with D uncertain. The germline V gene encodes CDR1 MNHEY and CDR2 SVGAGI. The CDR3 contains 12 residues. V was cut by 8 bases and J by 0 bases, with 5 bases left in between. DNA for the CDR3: TGTGCCAGCCTAAGCTCTGGAAACACCATATATTTT. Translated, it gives CASLSSGNTIYF.

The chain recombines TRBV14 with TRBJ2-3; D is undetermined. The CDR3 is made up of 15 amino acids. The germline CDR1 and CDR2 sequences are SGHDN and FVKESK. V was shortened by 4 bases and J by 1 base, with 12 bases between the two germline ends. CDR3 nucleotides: TGTGCCAGCAGCCCCCTATTATCTGGCACAGATACGCAGTATTTT. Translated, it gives CASSPLLSGTDTQYF.

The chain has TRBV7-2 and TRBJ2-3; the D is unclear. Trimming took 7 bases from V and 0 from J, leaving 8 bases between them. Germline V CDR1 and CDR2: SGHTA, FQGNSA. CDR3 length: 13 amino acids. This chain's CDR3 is CASTTGSTDTQYF. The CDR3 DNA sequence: TGTGCCAGCACCACCGGAAGCACAGATACGCAGTATTTT.

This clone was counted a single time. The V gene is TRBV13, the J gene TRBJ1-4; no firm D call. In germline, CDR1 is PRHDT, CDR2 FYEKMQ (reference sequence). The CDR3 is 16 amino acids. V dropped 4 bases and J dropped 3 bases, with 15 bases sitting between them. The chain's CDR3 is CASSYRARASNEKLFF. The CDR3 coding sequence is TGTGCCAGCAGCTACCGGGCCCGGGCCTCTAATGAAAAACTGTTTTTT.

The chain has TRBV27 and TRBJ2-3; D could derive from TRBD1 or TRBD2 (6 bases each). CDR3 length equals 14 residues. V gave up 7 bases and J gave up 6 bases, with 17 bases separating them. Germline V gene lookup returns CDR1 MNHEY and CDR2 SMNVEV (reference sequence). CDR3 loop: CASTVRGQWDTQYF. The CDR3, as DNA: TGTGCCAGCACTGTCCGGGGGCAGTGGGATACGCAGTATTTT.

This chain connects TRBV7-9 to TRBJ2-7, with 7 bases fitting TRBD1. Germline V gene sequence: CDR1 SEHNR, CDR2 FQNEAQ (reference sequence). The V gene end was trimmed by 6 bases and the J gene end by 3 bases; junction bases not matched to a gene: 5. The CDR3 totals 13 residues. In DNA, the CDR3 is TGTGCCAGCAGTCCGGGACAGAACTACGAGCAGTACTTC. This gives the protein CASSPGQNYEQYF.

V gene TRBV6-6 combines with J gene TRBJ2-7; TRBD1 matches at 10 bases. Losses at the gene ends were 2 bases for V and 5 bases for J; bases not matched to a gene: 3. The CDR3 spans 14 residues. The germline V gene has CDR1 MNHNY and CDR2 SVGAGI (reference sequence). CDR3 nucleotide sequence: TGTGCCAGCAGTTACCTGACAGGGGGCCACGAGCAGTACTTC. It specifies CASSYLTGGHEQYF.

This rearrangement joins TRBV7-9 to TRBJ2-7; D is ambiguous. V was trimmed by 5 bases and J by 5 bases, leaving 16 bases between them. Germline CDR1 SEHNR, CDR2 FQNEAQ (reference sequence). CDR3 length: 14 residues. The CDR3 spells CASSRSLGAHEQYF. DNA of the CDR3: TGTGCCAGCAGCCGGAGTCTGGGCGCCCACGAGCAGTACTTC.

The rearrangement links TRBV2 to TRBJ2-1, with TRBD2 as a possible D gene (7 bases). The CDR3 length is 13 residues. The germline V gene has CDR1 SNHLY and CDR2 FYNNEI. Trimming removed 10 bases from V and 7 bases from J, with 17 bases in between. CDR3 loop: CAIRGGGMNEQFF. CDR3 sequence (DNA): TGTGCCATCCGAGGGGGGGGGATGAATGAGCAGTTCTTC.

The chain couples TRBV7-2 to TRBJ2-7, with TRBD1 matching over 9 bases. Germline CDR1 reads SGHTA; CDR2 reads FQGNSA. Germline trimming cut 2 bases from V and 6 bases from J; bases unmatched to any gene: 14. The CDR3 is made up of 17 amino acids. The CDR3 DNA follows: TGTGCCAGCAGCTTATTTCGGGGACAGGGACGGGTTCCCGAGCAGTACTTC. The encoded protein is CASSLFRGQGRVPEQYF.